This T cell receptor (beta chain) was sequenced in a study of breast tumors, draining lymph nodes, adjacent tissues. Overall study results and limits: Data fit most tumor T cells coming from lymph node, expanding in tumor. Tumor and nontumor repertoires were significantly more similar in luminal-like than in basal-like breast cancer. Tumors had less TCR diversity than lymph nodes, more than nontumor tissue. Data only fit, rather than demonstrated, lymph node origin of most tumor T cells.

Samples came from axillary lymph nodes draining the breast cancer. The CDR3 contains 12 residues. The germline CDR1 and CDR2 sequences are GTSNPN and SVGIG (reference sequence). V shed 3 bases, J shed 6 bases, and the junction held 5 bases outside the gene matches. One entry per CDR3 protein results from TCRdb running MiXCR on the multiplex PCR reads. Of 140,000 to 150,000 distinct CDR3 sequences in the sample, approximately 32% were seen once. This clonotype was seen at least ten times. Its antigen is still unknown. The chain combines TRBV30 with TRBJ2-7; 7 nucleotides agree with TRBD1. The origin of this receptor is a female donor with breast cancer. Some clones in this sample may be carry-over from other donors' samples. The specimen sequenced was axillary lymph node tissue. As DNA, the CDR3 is TGTGCCTGGAGGGCCAGGGGGTTCGAGCAGTACTTC. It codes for CAWRARGFEQYF. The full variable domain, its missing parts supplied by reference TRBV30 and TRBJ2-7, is SQTIHQWPATLVQPVGSPLSLECTVEGTSNPNLYWYRQAAGRGLQLLFYSVGIGQISSEVPQNLSASRPQDRQFILSSKKLLLSDSGFYLCAWRARGFEQYFGPGTRLTVT.